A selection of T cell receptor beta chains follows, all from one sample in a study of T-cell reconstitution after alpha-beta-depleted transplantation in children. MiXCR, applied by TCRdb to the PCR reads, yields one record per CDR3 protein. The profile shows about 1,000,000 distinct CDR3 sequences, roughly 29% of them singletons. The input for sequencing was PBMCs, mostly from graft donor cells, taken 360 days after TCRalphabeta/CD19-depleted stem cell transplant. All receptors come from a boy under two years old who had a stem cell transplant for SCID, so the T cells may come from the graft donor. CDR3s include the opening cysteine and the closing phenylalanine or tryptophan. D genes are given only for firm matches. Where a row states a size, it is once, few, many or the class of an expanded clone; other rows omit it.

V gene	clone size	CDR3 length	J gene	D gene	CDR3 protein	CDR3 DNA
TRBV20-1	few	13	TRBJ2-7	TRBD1	CSAGDRGLYEQYF	TGCAGTGCCGGGGACAGGGGGCTCTACGAGCAGTACTTC
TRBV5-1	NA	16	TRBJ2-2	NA	CASSLVWDGYTGELFF	TGCGCCAGCAGCTTGGTATGGGACGGATACACCGGGGAGCTGTTTTTT
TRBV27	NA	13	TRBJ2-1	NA	CASSLYVSNEQFF	TGTGCCAGCAGTTTATATGTCAGCAATGAGCAGTTCTTC
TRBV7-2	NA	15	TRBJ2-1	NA	CASSLDGRTYNDQFF	TGTGCCAGCAGCTTAGATGGCAGGACCTACAATGACCAGTTCTTC
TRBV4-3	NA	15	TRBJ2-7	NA	CASSQDNLGPGEQYF	TGCGCCAGCAGCCAAGATAATCTGGGGCCGGGCGAGCAGTACTTC
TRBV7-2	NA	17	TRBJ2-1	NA	CASSIDQGPSSYNEQFF	TGTGCCAGCAGCATCGACCAGGGGCCAAGCTCCTACAATGAGCAGTTCTTC
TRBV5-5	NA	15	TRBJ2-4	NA	CASSLPTVSSNIQYF	TGTGCCAGCAGCTTGCCGACAGTTAGCTCAAACATTCAGTACTTC
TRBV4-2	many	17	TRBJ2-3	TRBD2	CASSQDLRTSGGDTQYF	TGTGCCAGCAGCCAAGACCTCCGGACTAGCGGGGGAGATACGCAGTATTTT
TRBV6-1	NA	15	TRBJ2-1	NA	CASREDYRFYNEQFF	TGTGCCAGCAGGGAGGACTACCGCTTCTACAATGAGCAGTTCTTC
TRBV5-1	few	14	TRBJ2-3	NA	CASSLWGETDTQYF	TGCGCCAGCAGCTTGTGGGGGGAGACAGATACGCAGTATTTT
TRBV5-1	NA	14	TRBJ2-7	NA	CASSPLPGAYEQYF	TGCGCCAGCAGTCCCTTACCGGGGGCCTACGAGCAGTACTTC
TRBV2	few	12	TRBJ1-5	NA	CASSEGRQPQHF	TGTGCCAGCAGTGAAGGGAGGCAGCCCCAGCATTTT
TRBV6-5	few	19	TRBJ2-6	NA	CASSYPTGRQYSGANVLTF	TGTGCCAGCAGTTACCCGACGGGTAGACAGTACTCTGGGGCCAACGTCCTGACTTTC
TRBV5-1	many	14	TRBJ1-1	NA	CASSYAGGETEAFF	TGCGCCAGCAGCTACGCCGGTGGAGAGACTGAAGCTTTCTTT
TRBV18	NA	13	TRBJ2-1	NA	CASSPINVGEQFF	TGTGCCAGCTCACCAATCAACGTGGGTGAGCAGTTCTTC
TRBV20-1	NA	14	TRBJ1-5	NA	CSGATGNHDQPQHF	TGCAGTGGAGCCACAGGGAACCATGATCAGCCCCAGCATTTT
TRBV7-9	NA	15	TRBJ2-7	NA	CASSSLHSSWDEQYF	TGTGCCAGCAGCTCCCTACACTCTTCCTGGGACGAGCAGTACTTC
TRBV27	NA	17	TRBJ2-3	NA	CASSLMMRGGPTDTQYF	TGTGCCAGCAGTTTAATGATGCGCGGGGGCCCCACAGATACGCAGTATTTT
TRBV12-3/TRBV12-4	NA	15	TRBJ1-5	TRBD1	CASSFEGARVQPQHF	TGTGCCAGCAGTTTTGAGGGGGCGCGGGTTCAGCCCCAGCATTTT
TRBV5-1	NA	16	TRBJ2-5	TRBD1	CSSSLAAGQGRETQYF	TGCTCCAGCAGCTTGGCGGCAGGACAGGGGAGGGAGACCCAGTACTTC
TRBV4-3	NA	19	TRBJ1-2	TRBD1	CASSQDLGTGRRSAYGYTF	TGCGCCAGCAGCCAAGATTTAGGGACAGGGAGGAGGAGTGCCTATGGCTACACCTTC
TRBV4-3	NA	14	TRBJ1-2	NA	CASSQDRGTYGYTF	TGCGCCAGCAGCCAAGACAGGGGTACCTATGGCTACACCTTC
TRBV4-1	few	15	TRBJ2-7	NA	CASSQVGDGSYEQYF	TGCGCCAGCAGCCAAGTGGGGGACGGCTCCTACGAGCAGTACTTC
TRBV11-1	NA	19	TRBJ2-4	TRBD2	CASSSPREGLVRGKNIQYF	TGTGCCAGCAGCTCCCCGAGGGAGGGACTCGTGAGAGGCAAAAACATTCAGTACTTC
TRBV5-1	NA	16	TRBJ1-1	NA	CASSLAQGRVNTEAFF	TGCGCCAGCAGCTTGGCGCAGGGGCGAGTGAACACTGAAGCTTTCTTT